This TCR beta chain was documented in a study of T cells after yellow fever vaccination. The CDR3 is made up of 15 amino acids. V lost 6 bases to trimming and J lost 8 bases; unmatched junction nucleotides: 9. Germline V gives CDR1 MDHEN, CDR2 SYDVKM. TCRdb used MiXCR to reprocess the 5' RACE reads, holding one entry per CDR3 protein. The sample yields 150,000 to 200,000 distinct CDR3 sequences, approximately 6.2% seen once. Study-level findings and limits: Contamination of FACS-sorted repertoires by abundant clonotypes from the bulk population could occur.

This clonotype has just a few counts. Its target is not known. This receptor was obtained from a man younger than 30 who received the YFV17D yellow fever vaccine. The sequences come from CD4+ T cells sorted from PBMCs, collected on the day of the first yellow fever vaccination. This rearrangement joins TRBV28 to TRBJ2-1; 11 bases align to TRBD1. In nucleotides, the CDR3 is TGTGCCAGCAGGTCCCCGGGACAGGGGGACTATGAGCAGTTCTTC. This sequence encodes CASRSPGQGDYEQFF.